This entry lists 29 T cell receptor beta chains sequenced from one sample in a study of blood T cell repertoires in COVID-19 (TCRdb year 2020). Receptors were amplified or captured by the immunoSEQ multiplex PCR assay. Not all clones reach the TCRdb copy of this immuneACCESS table, which keeps in-frame sequences only. Checked studies attribute under half of the gap to unresolved V genes and leave the rest unexplained. The sample data list 150,000 to 190,000 clones, and 65% to 85% of these were observed just once. The ten biggest clones cover around 3.5% of the sample. The sample comprised peripheral blood. The receptors here all came from a woman of 80 years or more with acute or convalescent COVID-19.

For this clone: The limits of the CDR3 on the DNA are not certain, so only TCRdb's listed CDR3 is given. The chain combines TRBV21-1 with TRBJ1-5; TRBD1 reflects the table's D call only, with no check against the DNA. TRBV21-1 is listed as a pseudogene. The CDR3 extends over 16 residues, inclusive of both ends. The CDR3 sequence is CASSKVGQGINQPQHF.

This clone turned up a few times. CDR3 sequence: CASSASGTPGYGYTF. CDR3 nucleotides: TGTGCCAGCAGCGCCTCCGGGACACCAGGCTATGGCTACACCTTC. The chain couples TRBV5-4 to TRBJ1-2, with D possibly being TRBD1 (6 bases). This CDR3 region has 15 residues. The V end lost 4 bases, the J end lost 4 bases, and 17 bases lay between the germline ends. Germline V gene sequence: CDR1 SGHNT, CDR2 YYREEE (reference sequence).

With respect to this clone: The sample holds other DNA sequences that translate to the same CDR3. V gene TRBV7-3 combines with J gene TRBJ2-1, with TRBD2 identical over 11 bases. The CDR3 is made up of 16 amino acids. Germline CDR1 and CDR2: SGHTA and FQGTGA. V was clipped by 3 bases and J by 4 bases; unmatched bases: 5. The CDR3: CASSFSGTSGYNEQFF. DNA of the CDR3: TGTGCCAGCAGCTTTAGCGGGACTAGCGGTTACAATGAGCAGTTCTTC.

This chain joins TRBV7-3 and TRBJ2-2, with D perhaps TRBD2 (5 bases). The germline V gene encodes CDR1 SGHTA and CDR2 FQGTGA. The CDR3 totals 14 residues. V was clipped by 1 base and J by 6 bases, with 9 bases between them. DNA of the CDR3: TGTGCCAGCAGCTTAATTGGACTGCCCGGGGAGCTGTTTTTT. Protein product: CASSLIGLPGELFF.

The chain uses TRBV19 and TRBJ2-7; no definite D call. V was pared by 5 bases and J by 0 bases, with 11 bases between. Germline V CDR1 and CDR2: LNHDA, SQIVND (reference sequence). The CDR3 sequence is 14 residues long. CDR3 coding DNA: TGTGCCAGTAGTCGTGAGAGCATCTCCTACGAGCAGTACTTC. This codes for CASSRESISYEQYF. The whole variable domain, filled in from reference TRBV19 and TRBJ2-7, reads DGGITQSPKYLFRKEGQNVTLSCEQNLNHDAMYWYRQDPGQGLRLIYYSQIVNDFQKGDIAEGYSVSREKKESFPLTVTSAQKNPTAFYLCASSRESISYEQYFGPGTRLTVT.

This clone was picked up a small number of times. The V gene is TRBV30, the J gene TRBJ1-1; D not certain. The length of the CDR3 is 12 residues. Germline CDR1 reads GTSNPN; CDR2 reads SVGIG (reference sequence). V was pared by 2 bases and J by 1 base, with 5 bases between. The CDR3 DNA is TGTGCCTGGAGTCCAGGGAACACTGAAGCTTTCTTT. Translated: CAWSPGNTEAFF.

This chain uses TRBV11-2 with TRBJ2-3, with D perhaps TRBD2 (5 bases). V was trimmed by 5 bases and J by 4 bases, leaving 16 bases between them. This CDR3 spans 15 amino acids. CDR1 and CDR2 (germline): SGHAT, FQNNGV. For the CDR3, the DNA is TGTGCCAGCAGCCCCCGGACTGCGCACCCAGATACGCAGTATTTT. It encodes CASSPRTAHPDTQYF.

The chain couples TRBV7-3 to TRBJ2-7; D perhaps matches TRBD2 (5 bases). The ends were cut back, 6 bases at V and 4 bases at J, with 19 bases in the middle. This CDR3 region has 15 residues. Germline lookup yields CDR1 SGHTA and CDR2 FQGTGA. As DNA, the CDR3 is TGTGCCAGCAGTCAGAATCCCGGGATCCCTTACGAGCAGTACTTC. Its translation is CASSQNPGIPYEQYF.

This clone was recorded once. This chain links TRBV18 with TRBJ2-5; the match to TRBD2 covers 7 bases. The V segment lost 3 bases and the J segment 2 bases; nucleotides outside the gene matches: 6. The V gene's germline CDR1 is KGHSH and CDR2 LQKENI. CDR3 length: 15 amino acids. CDR3 sequence (DNA): TGTGCCAGCTCACCGGTACTAGCGACACAAGAGACCCAGTACTTC. Encoded protein: CASSPVLATQETQYF.

The chain carries TRBV5-1 and TRBJ2-7, with 10 positions matching TRBD1. The ends lost 4 bases at V and 5 bases at J; junction bases unmatched: 6. The CDR3 spans 14 residues. The germline gives CDR1 SGHRS, CDR2 YFSETQ. The CDR3 reads CASSGGGQGNEQYF. The CDR3 DNA reads as TGCGCCAGCAGCGGGGGGGGACAGGGGAACGAGCAGTACTTC.

V gene TRBV18 combines with J gene TRBJ2-7; a possible D gene is TRBD2 (6 bases). There are 15 residues in the CDR3. CDR1 and CDR2 from the germline V gene are KGHSH and LQKENI. Deletions cut 6 bases from V and 2 bases from J, with 17 bases between. Here the CDR3 DNA reads TGTGCCAGCTCCTTAGTCGGGACTCCACCCTACGAGCAGTACTTC. Translated: CASSLVGTPPYEQYF.

This chain connects TRBV18 to TRBJ2-3; the match to TRBD1 covers 9 bases. V lost 0 bases to trimming and J lost 3 bases; unmatched junction nucleotides: 1. There are 15 residues in the CDR3. From germline, CDR1 is KGHSH and CDR2 LQKENI. CDR3 DNA: TGTGCCAGCTCACCACCCGGGACAGGGACAGATACGCAGTATTTT. Its protein is CASSPPGTGTDTQYF. Together with reference TRBV18 and TRBJ2-3, the CDR3 gives the full variable domain: NAGVMQNPRHLVRRRGQEARLRCSPMKGHSHVYWYRQLPEEGLKFMVYLQKENIIDESGMPKERFSAEFPKEGPSILRIQQVVRGDSAAYFCASSPPGTGTDTQYFGPGTRLTVL.

The chain has TRBV3-1 (or the pseudogene TRBV3-2) and TRBJ2-7; TRBD1 matches 10 bases. Germline V gene data show CDR1 as LGHDT and CDR2 as YNNKEL (reference sequence). This CDR3 is 16 amino acids long. After removal of 3 bases from V and 6 bases from J, the junction contained 11 bases not matched to a gene. The CDR3: CASSHIGSGQGSEQYF. The CDR3 DNA follows: TGTGCCAGCAGCCACATCGGGTCGGGACAGGGGTCCGAGCAGTACTTC.

The chain has TRBV25-1 and TRBJ1-2; 7 nucleotides line up with TRBD1. V shed 1 base and J 5 bases; nucleotides not matched to a gene: 4. There are 14 residues in the CDR3. Germline V gene lookup returns CDR1 MGHDK and CDR2 SYGVNS. The CDR3 region has the DNA TGTGCCAGCAGTGAATCCGGGACAGTATATGGCTACACCTTC. This translates into CASSESGTVYGYTF.

V is TRBV4-2 and J is TRBJ2-2; 7 nucleotides match TRBD1. Germline assignment: CDR1 LGHNA and CDR2 YNFKEQ. The CDR3 is 17 amino acids. V lost 3 bases to trimming and J lost 0 bases; unmatched junction nucleotides: 7. CDR3 residues: CASSHQRQGTNTGELFF. The CDR3 nucleotides read TGTGCCAGCAGCCACCAGCGACAGGGTACGAACACCGGGGAGCTGTTTTTT.

V gene TRBV28 combines with J gene TRBJ2-5; 9 bases line up with TRBD2. Germline loops: CDR1 MDHEN, CDR2 SYDVKM. This CDR3 comprises 16 residues. Germline trimming cut 5 bases from V and 2 bases from J; bases unmatched to any gene: 9. CDR3 in DNA: TGTGCCAGCAGTCCATTAGCGGGGGCCCTTCAAGAGACCCAGTACTTC. Its translation: CASSPLAGALQETQYF.

The genes are TRBV24-1 and TRBJ2-1; D not certain. In germline, CDR1 is KGHDR, CDR2 SFDVKD. There are 12 residues in the CDR3. The V and J ends lost 5 bases and 5 bases respectively, with 6 bases between them. CDR3: CATSARDNEQFF. The CDR3 DNA is TGTGCCACCAGTGCCCGGGACAATGAGCAGTTCTTC.

CDR3 coding DNA: TGTGCCAGCAGTTACAGGTCTCTAGGAGGAAACACCATATATTTT. Amino acids: CASSYRSLGGNTIYF. The V and J genes are TRBV2 and TRBJ1-3; D is perhaps TRBD1 (5 bases). The CDR3 is 15 amino acids. From germline, CDR1 is SNHLY and CDR2 FYNNEI. The V end lost 5 bases, the J end lost 4 bases, and 15 bases lay between the germline ends.

This clone has only a few counts. V is TRBV3-1 (or the pseudogene TRBV3-2) and J is TRBJ2-7, with a tentative D call TRBD1 (5 bases). The CDR3 sequence is 16 residues long. V was clipped by 3 bases and J by 5 bases, with 20 bases between them. Germline V gene lookup returns CDR1 LGHDT and CDR2 YNNKEL (reference sequence). CDR3 coding DNA: TGTGCCAGCAGCCAGGGCCAGGCAGGGCGGACCCACGAGCAGTACTTC. The encoded protein is CASSQGQAGRTHEQYF.

This clone was picked up a small number of times. This sequence joins TRBV5-1 and TRBJ1-1; perhaps TRBD1 as D (5 bases). With 4 bases removed from V and 5 bases from J, the gap between germline ends came to 15 bases. The CDR3 is 14 residues long. CDR1 and CDR2 from the germline V gene are SGHRS and YFSETQ. CDR3 in DNA: TGCGCCAGCAGCGCCAGGGAGGATCGGACTGAAGCTTTCTTT. Its protein product is CASSAREDRTEAFF. The full variable domain, with the rest looked up from reference TRBV5-1 and TRBJ1-1, is KAGVTQTPRYLIKTRGQQVTLSCSPISGHRSVSWYQQTPGQGLQFLFEYFSETQRNKGNFPGRFSGRQFSNSRSEMNVSTLELGDSALYLCASSAREDRTEAFFGQGTRLTVV.

The gene calls are TRBV19 and TRBJ2-5, with D perhaps TRBD1 (5 bases). V lost 5 bases to trimming and J lost 4 bases, with 14 bases between them. There are 14 residues in the CDR3. Germline V gives CDR1 LNHDA, CDR2 SQIVND (reference sequence). The CDR3 sequence: CASSWQGVGETQYF. Written as DNA, the CDR3 is TGTGCCAGTAGTTGGCAGGGCGTAGGAGAGACCCAGTACTTC.

This clone has a single count. This chain connects TRBV5-1 to TRBJ2-2; 7 nucleotides line up with TRBD1. The germline V gene has CDR1 SGHRS and CDR2 YFSETQ. The CDR3 spans 16 residues. After removal of 1 base from V and 3 bases from J, the junction contained 6 bases not matched to a gene. CDR3: CASSLLGTGDTGELFF. CDR3 nucleotide sequence: TGCGCCAGCAGCTTGTTGGGTACAGGGGACACCGGGGAGCTGTTTTTT.

CDR3 sequence reads: CASSLTRERTEAFF. The DNA for the CDR3 is TGTGCCAGCAGCTTGACCCGTGAGAGGACTGAAGCTTTCTTT. This sequence joins TRBV6-5 and TRBJ1-1; D is undetermined. The CDR3 runs 14 residues. CDR1 MNHEY and CDR2 SVGAGI come from the germline V gene. Deletions cut 6 bases from V and 5 bases from J, with 16 bases between.

V gene TRBV19 combines with J gene TRBJ1-4, with D perhaps TRBD1 (5 bases). The germline gives CDR1 LNHDA, CDR2 SQIVND (reference sequence). V lost 7 bases and J 8 bases, leaving 17 bases between the germline ends. This CDR3 spans 14 amino acids. The CDR3 reads CASTPGFPWEKLFF. The CDR3 region has the DNA TGTGCCAGTACTCCAGGGTTCCCCTGGGAAAAACTGTTTTTT.

The V gene is TRBV2, the J gene TRBJ2-3; possible D gene TRBD2, 5 bases. CDR3 length: 15 residues. CDR1 and CDR2 (germline): SNHLY, FYNNEI. Trimming removed 3 bases from V and 12 bases from J, with 22 bases in between. The CDR3 here is CASSEVQSTRGSQYF. The CDR3 DNA is TGTGCCAGCAGTGAGGTGCAGTCTACCCGAGGGTCCCAGTATTTT.

The chain has TRBV18 and TRBJ2-7, with 7 bases matching TRBD1. This CDR3 has 15 residues. V shed 3 bases, J shed 5 bases, and the junction held 10 bases outside the gene matches. Germline V lookup: CDR1 KGHSH, CDR2 LQKENI. The CDR3 is CASSPRTGPPDEQYF. DNA of the CDR3: TGTGCCAGCTCACCCCGGACAGGACCGCCTGACGAGCAGTACTTC.

This chain joins TRBV9 and TRBJ2-7; 11 bases match TRBD1. Germline V gene lookup returns CDR1 SGDLS and CDR2 YYNGEE. The CDR3 runs 15 residues. Germline trimming cut 6 bases from V and 6 bases from J; bases unmatched to any gene: 11. CDR3 loop: CASIKATGTGGEQYF. CDR3 coding DNA: TGTGCCAGCATCAAAGCAACCGGGACAGGGGGCGAGCAGTACTTC.

The chain combines TRBV5-1 with TRBJ2-5; 7 nucleotides line up with TRBD1. Per germline, CDR1 SGHRS and CDR2 YFSETQ. V lost 2 bases, J lost 2 bases, and 3 bases stayed unmatched. The CDR3 spans 14 residues. This CDR3 reads CASSFGRGQETQYF. In nucleotides, the CDR3 is TGCGCCAGCAGCTTTGGCAGGGGGCAAGAGACCCAGTACTTC. Full variable domain (missing parts from reference TRBV5-1 and TRBJ2-5): KAGVTQTPRYLIKTRGQQVTLSCSPISGHRSVSWYQQTPGQGLQFLFEYFSETQRNKGNFPGRFSGRQFSNSRSEMNVSTLELGDSALYLCASSFGRGQETQYFGPGTRLLVL.

The rearrangement uses TRBV27 and TRBJ1-1, with 9 bases fitting TRBD1. The V gene's germline CDR1 is MNHEY and CDR2 SMNVEV (reference sequence). This CDR3 comprises 15 residues. V lost 6 bases, J lost 0 bases, and 5 bases stayed unmatched. Written as DNA, the CDR3 is TGTGCCAGCAGCCTGGGACAGGGCTTGAACACTGAAGCTTTCTTT. It translates to CASSLGQGLNTEAFF.